One and the same sample provided the 32 T cell receptor beta chains below, sequenced in a study of T cell responses to AZD1222 COVID-19 vaccine. The assay was immunoSEQ multiplex PCR, and TCRdb's table has in-frame clones only and misses some. The sample includes roughly 130,000 clones, 85% to 90% of them seen just once. Sequenced here: peripheral blood, sampled on day 0 of AZD1222 vaccination. The receptors were gathered from an adult in good health.

This chain uses TRBV5-6 with TRBJ1-3; no clear D gene. The germline V gene has CDR1 SGHDT and CDR2 YYEEEE. V lost 2 bases and J lost 0, with 15 bases in between. The CDR3 runs 17 residues. The CDR3 DNA reads TGTGCCAGCAGCTTACTTACAGACTACGCCTCTGGAAACACCATATATTTT. This translates into CASSLLTDYASGNTIYF.

The chain uses TRBV29-1 and TRBJ1-1; D is possibly TRBD1 (5 bases). Germline CDR1 reads SQVTM; CDR2 reads ANQGSEA. The CDR3 has 11 residues. V was clipped by 3 bases and J by 11 bases, with 13 bases between them. CDR3 nucleotides: TGCAGCGTTGACTCAGGGAGGAAGGCTTTCTTT. Translation: CSVDSGRKAFF.

This chain uses TRBV2 with TRBJ1-1; 9 nucleotides line up with TRBD1. Germline trimming cut 6 bases from V and 1 base from J; bases unmatched to any gene: 3. The germline V gene has CDR1 SNHLY and CDR2 FYNNEI. The CDR3 is made up of 14 amino acids. The CDR3: CASSLTGGNTEAFF. The CDR3 coding sequence is TGTGCCAGCAGCCTGACAGGGGGGAACACTGAAGCTTTCTTT.

The chain recombines TRBV10-1 with TRBJ2-6; TRBD1 agrees at 7 bases. Losses at the gene ends were 3 bases for V and 0 bases for J; bases not matched to a gene: 8. Germline V CDR1 and CDR2: WNHNN, SYGVQD (reference sequence). The CDR3 runs to 18 residues. CDR3 loop: CASSDLTGSSSGANVLTF. DNA for the CDR3: TGCGCCAGCAGTGACCTGACAGGGTCTAGCTCTGGGGCCAACGTCCTGACTTTC.

The rearrangement links TRBV28 to TRBJ1-1, with no clear D. From germline, CDR1 is MDHEN and CDR2 SYDVKM. The CDR3 has 12 residues. V shed 2 bases and J shed 5 bases, with 6 bases lying between them. The CDR3 protein is CASSLMVTEAFF. CDR3 nucleotide sequence: TGTGCCAGCAGTTTAATGGTAACTGAAGCTTTCTTT.

This clone was detected a few times. V usage is TRBV18 and J usage is TRBJ1-3; D uncertain. Germline CDR1 KGHSH, CDR2 LQKENI. Deletions cut 3 bases from V and 4 bases from J, with 10 bases between. CDR3 length: 14 residues. The CDR3 is CASSPFGQGNTIYF. CDR3 sequence (DNA): TGTGCCAGCTCACCGTTCGGCCAGGGAAACACCATATATTTT.

The chain joins TRBV11-2 to TRBJ2-7; no reliable D call. V lost 1 base, J lost 1 base, and 5 bases lay in between. Germline V gene data show CDR1 as SGHAT and CDR2 as FQNNGV. The CDR3 extends over 13 amino acids. As DNA, the CDR3 is TGTGCCAGCAGCTTAGTAGAGTCCTACGAGCAGTACTTC. Residues: CASSLVESYEQYF.

This chain connects TRBV7-2 to TRBJ1-2; 8 nucleotides line up with TRBD1. V lost 5 bases to trimming and J lost 4 bases; unmatched junction nucleotides: 6. CDR1 is SGHTA, CDR2 FQGNSA, per germline. This CDR3 spans 14 amino acids. CDR3 nucleotide sequence: TGTGCCAGCAGCCCCGGGACAGGCCGCTATGGCTACACCTTC. Its translation is CASSPGTGRYGYTF.

The V call is TRBV19, the J call TRBJ2-1; TRBD1 might be the D (6 bases). The CDR3 length is 17 residues. Germline CDR1 LNHDA, CDR2 SQIVND (reference sequence). Trimming took 4 bases from V and 0 from J, leaving 16 bases between them. This CDR3 is CASSTGAWRDSYNEQFF. CDR3 nucleotide sequence: TGTGCCAGTAGTACAGGGGCCTGGAGAGACTCCTACAATGAGCAGTTCTTC.

The chain couples TRBV11-2 to TRBJ1-1, with 7 nucleotides matching TRBD1. The ends lost 3 bases at V and 4 bases at J; junction bases unmatched: 17. The CDR3 is made up of 18 amino acids. Germline CDR1 SGHAT, CDR2 FQNNGV. CDR3 sequence (DNA): TGTGCCAGCAGCTTTTACAGGGGCCATAGACGAATAACCACTGAAGCTTTCTTT. This gives the protein CASSFYRGHRRITTEAFF.

This clone was recorded once. This chain joins TRBV6-5 and TRBJ2-1; D is ambiguous. The V gene lost 4 bases and the J gene lost 3 bases, with 13 bases spanning the gap. The length of the CDR3 is 15 residues. Germline assignment: CDR1 MNHEY and CDR2 SVGAGI. DNA for the CDR3: TGTGCCAGCAGTTCCTCTTGGTACCTCTACAATGAGCAGTTCTTC. This gives the protein CASSSSWYLYNEQFF.

The chain joins TRBV4-1 to TRBJ1-5; no reliable D call. Germline CDR1 is MGHRA and CDR2 is YSYEKL. The V end lost 0 bases, the J end lost 0 bases, and 12 bases lay between the germline ends. This CDR3 is built from 17 residues. The CDR3 DNA is TGCGCCAGCAGCCAAGAGGGATCGCGGTATAGCAATCAGCCCCAGCATTTT. Translated, it gives CASSQEGSRYSNQPQHF.

The J gene is TRBJ1-1, the V gene TRBV2; a possible D gene is TRBD1 (5 bases). Germline loops: CDR1 SNHLY, CDR2 FYNNEI. V lost 10 bases to trimming and J lost 4 bases, with 10 bases between them. The CDR3 has 11 amino acids. CDR3 nucleotide sequence: TGTGCCACCCAGGGAGGCACTGAAGCTTTCTTT. Its protein product is CATQGGTEAFF.

This sequence joins TRBV6-2 or TRBV6-3 and TRBJ2-5, with D unclear. In germline, CDR1 is MNHEY, CDR2 SVGEGT. Deletions cut 5 bases from V and 4 bases from J, with 5 bases between. The CDR3 covers 11 residues. CDR3 protein: CASSHGETQYF. Here the CDR3 DNA reads TGTGCCAGCAGTCACGGAGAGACCCAGTACTTC.

This clone was detected only a few times. The chain links TRBV3-1 (or the pseudogene TRBV3-2) to TRBJ1-3; D is unresolved. The CDR3 spans 13 residues. The V and J ends lost 3 bases and 3 bases respectively, with 6 bases between them. The V gene's germline CDR1 is LGHDT and CDR2 YNNKEL (reference sequence). The CDR3 loop reads CASSHGSGNTIYF. For the CDR3, the DNA is TGTGCCAGCAGCCATGGAAGTGGAAACACCATATATTTT.

The rearrangement links TRBV7-2 to TRBJ2-5; the match to TRBD2 covers 8 bases. CDR1 and CDR2 (germline): SGHTA, FQGNSA. This CDR3 is built from 15 residues. V lost 7 bases, J lost 2 bases, and 9 bases stayed unmatched. In DNA, the CDR3 is TGTGCCAGCAACCTTGGCGGGGGGCAACAAGAGACCCAGTACTTC. It translates to CASNLGGGQQETQYF.

V and J are TRBV19 and TRBJ1-1; D is ambiguous. Germline V gene data show CDR1 as LNHDA and CDR2 as SQIVND (reference sequence). The CDR3 is made up of 13 amino acids. V was pared by 7 bases and J by 0 bases, with 9 bases between. CDR3 residues: CASMQKLNTEAFF. DNA of the CDR3: TGTGCCAGTATGCAGAAACTGAACACTGAAGCTTTCTTT.

The chain is built from TRBV18 and TRBJ1-5; 12 nucleotides match TRBD1. V dropped 3 bases and J dropped 6; count of bases not matched to a gene: 6. The CDR3 is 16 residues long. CDR1 and CDR2 (germline): KGHSH, LQKENI. CDR3 nucleotides: TGTGCCAGCTCACCCTCCGGGACAGGGGGCAGTCAGCCCCAGCATTTT. It encodes CASSPSGTGGSQPQHF.

The V call is TRBV7-6, the J call TRBJ1-4; 9 nucleotides agree with TRBD1. The trim removed 4 bases at V and 8 bases at J, leaving 8 bases unmatched. From germline, CDR1 is SGHVS and CDR2 FNYEAQ. The CDR3 has 15 residues. CDR3 sequence reads: CASSSSTGGLEKLFF. In nucleotides, the CDR3 is TGTGCCAGCAGCTCGTCGACAGGGGGTTTGGAAAAACTGTTTTTT.

The chain carries TRBV3-1 (or the pseudogene TRBV3-2) and TRBJ1-2; the D is unclear. Trimming took off 0 bases at V and 3 bases at J, with 5 bases between the two ends. This CDR3 has 13 residues. Germline loops: CDR1 LGHDT, CDR2 YNNKEL (reference sequence). The CDR3 bases are TGTGCCAGCAGCCAAGATATCGACTATGGCTACACCTTC. The encoded protein is CASSQDIDYGYTF.

On this clone: Other DNA sequences within the sample encode an identical CDR3. The chain has TRBV6-4 and TRBJ1-6; possibly TRBD1 for D (5 bases). Trimming stripped 6 bases from V and 7 bases from J, with 13 bases between. CDR1 and CDR2 (germline): MRHNA, SNTAGT. There are 14 residues in the CDR3. The CDR3 DNA reads TGTGCCAGCAGCGTTTCTCCAGGGAATTCACCCCTCCACTTT. This sequence encodes CASSVSPGNSPLHF.

V gene TRBV6-4 combines with J gene TRBJ2-2, with a tentative D call TRBD2 (5 bases). The CDR3 is 13 amino acids. Trimming removed 6 bases at V and 4 bases at J, with 9 bases between. The germline CDR1 and CDR2 sequences are MRHNA and SNTAGT. The CDR3 sequence is CASSSRGTGELFF. DNA for the CDR3: TGTGCCAGCAGCTCTCGGGGCACCGGGGAGCTGTTTTTT.

This clone was seen only once. CDR3 in amino acids: CASSQGQGTGYTF. DNA of the CDR3: TGTGCCAGCAGCCAGGGTCAGGGGACTGGCTACACCTTC. This sequence joins TRBV3-1 (or the pseudogene TRBV3-2) and TRBJ1-2; tentatively, D is TRBD1 (6 bases). Trimming shortened V by 3 bases and J by 7 bases, and 12 bases separated the two germline ends. CDR3 length: 13 residues. Germline CDR1 reads LGHDT; CDR2 reads YNNKEL (reference sequence).

This clone was counted between two and nine times. The chain is built from TRBV28 and TRBJ2-2; D gene uncertain. The CDR3 is 13 residues long. The germline V and J ends were trimmed by 7 bases and 5 bases, with 11 bases remaining between them. Germline CDR1 MDHEN, CDR2 SYDVKM. CDR3 bases: TGTGCCAGCATCATCGGGTATACCGGGGAGCTGTTTTTT. Amino acids: CASIIGYTGELFF.

This sequence joins TRBV12-3 or TRBV12-4 and TRBJ2-7; D is uncertain. The V gene lost 9 bases and the J gene lost 2 bases, with 14 bases spanning the gap. This CDR3 is 13 amino acids long. The CDR3 protein is CASSFAVAYEQYF. The CDR3 DNA follows: TGTGCCAGTTCCTTTGCGGTGGCCTACGAGCAGTACTTC.

In DNA, the CDR3 is TGTGCCAGCAGTCGATGGGTGGTCGCGTCCAATGAGCAGTTCTTC. It encodes CASSRWVVASNEQFF. V usage is TRBV7-9 and J usage is TRBJ2-1; D unclear. The length of the CDR3 is 15 residues. Germline lookup yields CDR1 SEHNR and CDR2 FQNEAQ (reference sequence). V shed 6 bases and J shed 6 bases, with 18 bases lying between them.

The chain has TRBV6-6 and TRBJ2-7; 9 nucleotides align to TRBD2. J was trimmed by 0 bases and V by 6 bases; bases with no gene match: 6. CDR1 and CDR2 (germline): MNHNY, SVGAGI (reference sequence). This CDR3 has 15 amino acids. The CDR3 region has the DNA TGTGCCAGCAGGAATAGCGGGAGCGGCTCCTACGAGCAGTACTTC. Amino acids: CASRNSGSGSYEQYF.

V is TRBV7-9 and J is TRBJ1-4; TRBD1 matches at 8 bases. The junction had 15 bases not matched to a gene; V was cut back by 5 bases and J by 10 bases. Germline assignment: CDR1 SEHNR and CDR2 FQNEAQ (reference sequence). The CDR3 consists of 16 residues. The CDR3 DNA reads as TGTGCCAGCAGCCCAAGGGTAACCCAGGGGGCCCGAAAACTGTTTTTT. Translated, it gives CASSPRVTQGARKLFF.

The V call is TRBV7-8, the J call TRBJ2-7; the D gene is possibly TRBD1 (6 bases). CDR3 size: 14 residues. Germline CDR1 is SGHVS and CDR2 is FQNEAQ. Trimming pared 4 bases from V and 2 bases from J, leaving 12 bases between. The CDR3 DNA sequence: TGTGCCAGCAGCTCACGACAGGTCACCTACGAGCAGTACTTC. This sequence encodes CASSSRQVTYEQYF. Complete variable domain (other parts from reference TRBV7-8 and TRBJ2-7): GAGVSQSPRYKVAKRGQDVALRCDPISGHVSLFWYQQALGQGPEFLTYFQNEAQLDKSGLPSDRFFAERPEGSVSTLKIQRTQQEDSAVYLCASSSRQVTYEQYFGPGTRLTVT.

This chain connects TRBV19 to TRBJ2-6; D is unclear. The CDR3 is 15 amino acids. V was trimmed by 7 bases and J by 0 bases, leaving 10 bases between them. Per germline, CDR1 LNHDA and CDR2 SQIVND (reference sequence). The CDR3 region has the DNA TGTGCCAGTAACAGTCTCCGCTCTGGGGCCAACGTCCTGACTTTC. Its translation: CASNSLRSGANVLTF. Complete variable domain (other parts from reference TRBV19 and TRBJ2-6): DGGITQSPKYLFRKEGQNVTLSCEQNLNHDAMYWYRQDPGQGLRLIYYSQIVNDFQKGDIAEGYSVSREKKESFPLTVTSAQKNPTAFYLCASNSLRSGANVLTFGAGSRLTVL.

This clone was seen only once. V and J are TRBV19 and TRBJ1-5, with 8 nucleotides matching TRBD1. J lost 5 bases, V lost 8 bases, and 14 bases had no gene match. CDR1 and CDR2 from the germline V gene are LNHDA and SQIVND (reference sequence). CDR3 length equals 16 residues. The CDR3 DNA is TGTGCCAGTTCTTTACGCCCACAGGGGGGGCATCAGCCCCAGCATTTT. Translation: CASSLRPQGGHQPQHF. The entire variable domain, with the rest obtained from reference TRBV19 and TRBJ1-5, is as follows: DGGITQSPKYLFRKEGQNVTLSCEQNLNHDAMYWYRQDPGQGLRLIYYSQIVNDFQKGDIAEGYSVSREKKESFPLTVTSAQKNPTAFYLCASSLRPQGGHQPQHFGDGTRLSIL.

This clone was seen more than once but under ten times. The V gene is TRBV11-2, the J gene TRBJ2-7; D is perhaps TRBD2 (5 bases). Trimming removed 1 base from V and 3 bases from J, with 13 bases in between. CDR1 is SGHAT, CDR2 FQNNGV, per germline. This CDR3 is 15 amino acids long. The CDR3 spells CASSLGRTGIYEQYF. DNA for the CDR3: TGTGCCAGCAGCTTAGGGCGGACGGGGATCTACGAGCAGTACTTC.